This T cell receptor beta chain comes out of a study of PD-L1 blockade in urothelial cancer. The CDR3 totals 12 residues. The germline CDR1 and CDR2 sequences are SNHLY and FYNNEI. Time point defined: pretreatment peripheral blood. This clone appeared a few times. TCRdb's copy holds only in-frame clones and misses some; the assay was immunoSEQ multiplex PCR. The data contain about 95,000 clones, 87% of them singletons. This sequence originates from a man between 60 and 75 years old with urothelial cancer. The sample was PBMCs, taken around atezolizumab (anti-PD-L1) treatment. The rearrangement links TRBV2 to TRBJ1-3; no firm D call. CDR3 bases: TGTGTCATCGCTAGCTCTGGAAACACCATATATTTT. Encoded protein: CVIASSGNTIYF.